Below are 23 T cell receptor beta chains sequenced from a single sample in a study of T-cell memory formation after mild COVID-19. Using its own MiXCR run on the 5' RACE reads, TCRdb lists one record per CDR3 protein. The sample yields around 410,000 distinct CDR3 sequences, less than 25% seen once. The source material was PBMCs or a T cell subset sorted from them (not recorded which). These receptors were taken from an adult woman who had mild COVID-19 (a few samples of this study predate the infection). Cell type and time point are not known.

The sample holds many counts of this clonotype. The rearrangement joins TRBV12-3 or TRBV12-4 to TRBJ2-1; 12 bases fit TRBD2. This CDR3 comprises 15 residues. Unmatched junction bases numbered 9, after V lost 7 bases and J lost 8 bases. The DNA for the CDR3 is TGTGCCAGCACCCTTCTAGCGGGGGGGCGGCATGAGCAGTTCTTC. The encoded protein is CASTLLAGGRHEQFF.

This clonotype has at least ten counts. The chain has TRBV4-1 and TRBJ2-3, with D possibly being TRBD2 (6 bases). The CDR3 extends over 17 amino acids. Trimming removed 3 bases from V and 2 bases from J, with 18 bases in between. Germline V gene data show CDR1 as MGHRA and CDR2 as YSYEKL. The CDR3 loop is CASSHSLSGSHTDTQYF. In nucleotides, the CDR3 is TGCGCCAGCAGCCACTCCTTAAGCGGGTCTCACACAGATACGCAGTATTTT.

CDR3 sequence reads: CASSVLAGGPAEQFF. The CDR3 region has the DNA TGCGCCAGCAGCGTACTAGCGGGAGGTCCCGCGGAGCAGTTCTTC. This chain connects TRBV4-1 to TRBJ2-1; 12 nucleotides align to TRBD2. V shed 5 bases and J 10 bases; nucleotides not matched to a gene: 9. This CDR3 is 15 amino acids long. CDR1 is MGHRA and CDR2 is YSYEKL in the germline V gene.

This chain uses TRBV6-2 or TRBV6-3 with TRBJ2-7; TRBD1 might be the D (6 bases). This CDR3 comprises 15 residues. From germline, CDR1 is MNHEY and CDR2 SVGEGT. V was pared by 2 bases and J by 2 bases, with 13 bases between. The CDR3 loop reads CASSYDRTATYEQYF. The CDR3 DNA reads as TGTGCCAGCAGTTACGACAGGACGGCAACCTACGAGCAGTACTTC.

The table lists this clonotype with a few counts. The rearrangement joins TRBV6-5 to TRBJ2-1, with D perhaps matching TRBD2 (6 bases). Trimming stripped 4 bases from V and 3 bases from J, with 19 bases between. The CDR3 has 17 amino acids. Germline V gives CDR1 MNHEY, CDR2 SVGAGI. CDR3 in amino acids: CASSSFRWAEGYNEQFF. For the CDR3, the DNA is TGTGCCAGCAGTTCCTTTCGATGGGCGGAGGGCTACAATGAGCAGTTCTTC.

V and J are TRBV14 and TRBJ1-1, with TRBD1 matching over 9 bases. The V gene end was trimmed by 4 bases and the J gene end by 10 bases; junction bases not matched to a gene: 4. The CDR3 has 12 amino acids. Germline V gene lookup returns CDR1 SGHDN and CDR2 FVKESK. Here the CDR3 reads CASSLQGAAAFF. DNA for the CDR3: TGTGCCAGCAGCCTACAGGGGGCGGCAGCTTTCTTT.

At least ten counts were recorded for this clonotype. The rearrangement links TRBV12-3 or TRBV12-4 to TRBJ2-1; D may be TRBD2 (6 bases). This CDR3 is 12 amino acids long. Trimming pared 5 bases from V and 10 bases from J, leaving 12 bases between. CDR3 protein: CASSRGEEEQFF. CDR3 DNA: TGTGCCAGCAGTAGAGGGGAGGAGGAGCAGTTCTTC.

The chain links TRBV29-1 to TRBJ1-1; D is uncertain. V lost 5 bases and J 2 bases, leaving 9 bases between the germline ends. Germline values: CDR1 SQVTM, CDR2 ANQGSEA. The CDR3 length is 12 residues. The CDR3 DNA sequence: TGCAGCGTTAGTCCCGTTAACACTGAAGCTTTCTTT. Translating gives CSVSPVNTEAFF.

J is TRBJ2-7 and V is TRBV6-5; 14 bases map to TRBD2. The junction had 7 bases not matched to a gene; V was cut back by 11 bases and J by 4 bases. The CDR3 sequence is 14 residues long. Germline V gives CDR1 MNHEY, CDR2 SVGAGI. The CDR3 loop reads CACRLAGGSYEQYF. CDR3 DNA sequence: TGTGCCTGCCGACTAGCGGGAGGGTCTTACGAGCAGTACTTC.

The sample holds many counts of this clonotype. CDR3 sequence: CASSREGQSYEQYF. In nucleotides, the CDR3 is TGCGCCAGCAGCCGTGAGGGACAGTCCTACGAGCAGTACTTC. V and J are TRBV5-1 and TRBJ2-7; 7 bases match TRBD1. Germline lookup yields CDR1 SGHRS and CDR2 YFSETQ. Losses at the gene ends were 4 bases for V and 1 base for J; bases not matched to a gene: 5. There are 14 residues in the CDR3.

This clonotype was detected ten times or more. The J gene is TRBJ2-4, the V gene TRBV29-1; D is possibly TRBD1 (6 bases). The germline V gene has CDR1 SQVTM and CDR2 ANQGSEA. V was trimmed by 3 bases and J by 0 bases, leaving 9 bases between them. This CDR3 is built from 14 residues. CDR3 coding DNA: TGCAGCGTTGACCCGACAGGAGCCAAAAACATTCAGTACTTC. Its protein product is CSVDPTGAKNIQYF.

The chain uses TRBV4-2 and TRBJ1-2, with 10 bases matching TRBD1. The junction had 10 bases not matched to a gene; V was cut back by 5 bases and J by 7 bases. Germline assignment: CDR1 LGHNA and CDR2 YNFKEQ. This CDR3 comprises 15 residues. In nucleotides, the CDR3 is TGTGCCAGCAGCGAACGACAGGGGGCGAGAGGTGGCTACACCTTC. It specifies CASSERQGARGGYTF.

The V and J genes are TRBV4-1 and TRBJ1-4, with D tentatively TRBD1 (6 bases). Trimming removed 0 bases at V and 8 bases at J, with 19 bases between. This CDR3 spans 17 amino acids. CDR1 is MGHRA and CDR2 is YSYEKL in the germline V gene. Here the CDR3 reads CASSQELRQAGVEKLFF. Here the CDR3 DNA reads TGCGCCAGCAGCCAAGAATTGCGACAGGCAGGGGTCGAAAAACTGTTTTTT.

This clonotype was seen a single time. V and J are TRBV28 and TRBJ1-6; D might be TRBD1 (5 bases). The CDR3 runs 15 residues. In germline, CDR1 is MDHEN, CDR2 SYDVKM. CDR3 DNA: TGTGGGCATGGGGGGACCGGGAATTATAATTCACCCCTCCACTTT. Residues: CGHGGTGNYNSPLHF.

The chain recombines TRBV5-1 with TRBJ2-7; perhaps TRBD1 as D (5 bases). Germline loops: CDR1 SGHRS, CDR2 YFSETQ. This CDR3 region has 13 residues. Trimming took 4 bases from V and 5 from J, leaving 13 bases between them. CDR3 in DNA: TGCGCCAGCAGCCCGGACAATTTAAACGAGCAGTACTTC. It encodes CASSPDNLNEQYF.

The chain couples TRBV3-1 to TRBJ2-2; TRBD2 is a possible D gene (6 bases). V dropped 4 bases and J dropped 3 bases, with 15 bases sitting between them. The CDR3 loop spans 16 amino acids. From germline, CDR1 is LGHDT and CDR2 YNNKEL (reference sequence). CDR3 coding DNA: TGTGCCAGCAGCCCTACGGGCGGGGTCTACACCGGGGAGCTGTTTTTT. Protein: CASSPTGGVYTGELFF.

The sample holds a few counts of this clonotype. J is TRBJ2-7 and V is TRBV9; possibly TRBD2 for D (6 bases). Between the trimmed V and J ends, which lost 4 bases and 0 bases, there was a span of 14 bases. This CDR3 contains 15 residues. The germline gives CDR1 SGDLS, CDR2 YYNGEE. This CDR3 is CASSPGTEISYEQYF. DNA for the CDR3: TGTGCCAGCAGCCCCGGGACTGAGATCTCCTACGAGCAGTACTTC.

The chain links TRBV4-2 to TRBJ1-3, with D unresolved. Looked up from germline, CDR1 is LGHNA and CDR2 is YNFKEQ. This CDR3 is built from 16 residues. Trimming cost V 1 base and J 0 bases, with 10 bases left between them. In DNA, the CDR3 is TGTGCCAGCAGCCAAGGTACAATCCGCTCTGGAAACACCATATATTTT. This translates into CASSQGTIRSGNTIYF.

CDR3 in amino acids: CASAGLAGGYGTDTQYF. CDR3 DNA: TGTGCCAGCGCGGGACTAGCGGGAGGTTATGGCACAGATACGCAGTATTTT. The chain joins TRBV7-3 to TRBJ2-3; 15 bases map to TRBD2. Per germline, CDR1 SGHTA and CDR2 FQGTGA. Trimming cost V 8 bases and J 1 base; bases outside gene matches: 7. This CDR3 has 17 amino acids.

This chain connects TRBV23-1 to TRBJ2-7; TRBD1 matches at 8 bases. TRBV23-1 is filed as an ORF, its function uncertain. CDR3 length: 17 amino acids. Germline trimming cut 6 bases from V and 1 base from J; bases unmatched to any gene: 14. The CDR3 loop is CASRKAGRTGLSYEQYF. The DNA for the CDR3 is TGCGCCAGCAGGAAGGCGGGGAGGACAGGGTTATCCTACGAGCAGTACTTC.

V gene TRBV7-2 combines with J gene TRBJ2-1; D is perhaps TRBD2 (6 bases). CDR3 length: 16 residues. The ends were cut back, 1 base at V and 3 bases at J, with 13 bases in the middle. CDR1 SGHTA and CDR2 FQGNSA come from the germline V gene. The CDR3 DNA follows: TGTGCCAGCAGCTTAGGAGGGACTCACGTCTACAATGAGCAGTTCTTC. Protein sequence: CASSLGGTHVYNEQFF.

In its sample, this clonotype was seen many times. The CDR3 sequence is CASSSRQGVEQFF. CDR3 nucleotide sequence: TGCGCCAGCAGCTCGAGACAGGGGGTTGAGCAGTTCTTC. The chain joins TRBV5-1 to TRBJ2-1; 9 bases line up with TRBD1. CDR1 and CDR2 (germline): SGHRS, YFSETQ. V lost 3 bases and J lost 9; bases outside the gene matches: 4. The CDR3 runs 13 residues.

This clonotype was seen just once. The chain recombines TRBV11-2 with TRBJ2-5; D tentatively fits TRBD1 or TRBD2 (7 bases each). Germline-derived CDR1 and CDR2 are SGHAT and FQNNGV. The germline V and J ends were trimmed by 5 bases and 5 bases, with 18 bases remaining between them. The CDR3 extends over 15 amino acids. CDR3 nucleotide sequence: TGTGCCAGCAGCAGGGGTGCAGGGGGAGGGGAGACCCAGTACTTC. Translation: CASSRGAGGGETQYF.